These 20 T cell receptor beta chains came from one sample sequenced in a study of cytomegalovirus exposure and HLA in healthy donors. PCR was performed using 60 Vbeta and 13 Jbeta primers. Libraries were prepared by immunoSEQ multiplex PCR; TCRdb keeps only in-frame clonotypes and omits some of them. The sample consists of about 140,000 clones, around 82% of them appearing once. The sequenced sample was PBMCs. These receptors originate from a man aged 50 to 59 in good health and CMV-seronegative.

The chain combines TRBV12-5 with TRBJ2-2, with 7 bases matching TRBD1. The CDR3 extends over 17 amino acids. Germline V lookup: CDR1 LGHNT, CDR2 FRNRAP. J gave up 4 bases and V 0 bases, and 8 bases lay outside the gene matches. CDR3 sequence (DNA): TGTGCTAGTGGTTTGGTACGTTTGGGACAGTCCACCGGGGAGCTGTTTTTT. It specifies CASGLVRLGQSTGELFF.

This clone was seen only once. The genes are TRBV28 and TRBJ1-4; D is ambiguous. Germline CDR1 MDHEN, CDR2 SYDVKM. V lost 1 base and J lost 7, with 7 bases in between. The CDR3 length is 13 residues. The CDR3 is CASSLLGGEKLFF. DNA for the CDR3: TGTGCCAGCAGTTTATTGGGAGGTGAAAAACTGTTTTTT.

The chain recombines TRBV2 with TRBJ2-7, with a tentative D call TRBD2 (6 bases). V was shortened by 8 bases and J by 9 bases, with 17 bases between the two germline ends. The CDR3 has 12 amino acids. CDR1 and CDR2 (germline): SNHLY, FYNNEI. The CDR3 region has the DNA TGTGCCAGCGACCCGGGACTCGCATCGCAGTACTTC. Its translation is CASDPGLASQYF.

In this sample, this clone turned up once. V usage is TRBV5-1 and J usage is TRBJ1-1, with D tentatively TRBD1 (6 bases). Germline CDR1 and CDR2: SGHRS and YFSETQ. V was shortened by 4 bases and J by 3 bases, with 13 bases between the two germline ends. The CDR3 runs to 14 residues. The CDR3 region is CASSKRQVDTEAFF. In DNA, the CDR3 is TGCGCCAGCAGCAAACGACAGGTGGACACTGAAGCTTTCTTT.

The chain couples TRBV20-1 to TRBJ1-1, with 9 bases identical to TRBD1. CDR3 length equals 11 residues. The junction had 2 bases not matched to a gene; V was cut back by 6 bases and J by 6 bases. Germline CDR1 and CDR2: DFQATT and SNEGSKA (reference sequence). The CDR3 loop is CSARDRAEAFF. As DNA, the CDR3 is TGCAGTGCCCGGGACAGGGCTGAAGCTTTCTTT.

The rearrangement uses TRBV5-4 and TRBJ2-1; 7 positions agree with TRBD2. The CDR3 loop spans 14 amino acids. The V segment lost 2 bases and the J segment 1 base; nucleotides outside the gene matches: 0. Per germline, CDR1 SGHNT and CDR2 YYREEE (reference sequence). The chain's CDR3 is CASSLAGSYNEQFF. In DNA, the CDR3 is TGTGCCAGCAGCTTAGCGGGATCCTACAATGAGCAGTTCTTC.

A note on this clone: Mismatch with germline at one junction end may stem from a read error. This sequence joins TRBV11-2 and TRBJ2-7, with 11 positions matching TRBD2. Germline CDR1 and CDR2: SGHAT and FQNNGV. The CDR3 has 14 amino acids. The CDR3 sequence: CASRLAGGRGEQYF. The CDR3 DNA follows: TGTGCCAGCAGGTTAGCGGGAGGGCGCGGCGAGCAGTACTTC.

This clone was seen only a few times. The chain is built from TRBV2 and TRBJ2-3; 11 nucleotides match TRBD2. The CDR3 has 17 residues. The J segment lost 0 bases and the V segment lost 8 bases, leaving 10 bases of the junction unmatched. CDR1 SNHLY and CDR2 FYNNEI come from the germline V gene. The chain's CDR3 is CASFGTSGGRSTDTQYF. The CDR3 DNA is TGTGCCAGCTTTGGGACTAGCGGAGGGAGAAGCACAGATACGCAGTATTTT.

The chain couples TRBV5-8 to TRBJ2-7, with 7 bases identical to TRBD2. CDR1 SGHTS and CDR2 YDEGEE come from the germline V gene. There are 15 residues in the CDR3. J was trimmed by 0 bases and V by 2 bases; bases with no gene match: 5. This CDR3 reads CASSFGGGTSYEQYF. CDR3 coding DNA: TGTGCCAGCAGCTTTGGGGGGGGGACCTCCTACGAGCAGTACTTC.

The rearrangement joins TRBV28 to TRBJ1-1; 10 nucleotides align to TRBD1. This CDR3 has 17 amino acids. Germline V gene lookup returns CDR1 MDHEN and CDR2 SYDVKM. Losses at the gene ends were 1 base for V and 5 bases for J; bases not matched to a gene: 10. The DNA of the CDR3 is TGTGCCAGCAGTTTATCTGGGACAGGGGCGCGAGGGACTGAAGCTTTCTTT. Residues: CASSLSGTGARGTEAFF.

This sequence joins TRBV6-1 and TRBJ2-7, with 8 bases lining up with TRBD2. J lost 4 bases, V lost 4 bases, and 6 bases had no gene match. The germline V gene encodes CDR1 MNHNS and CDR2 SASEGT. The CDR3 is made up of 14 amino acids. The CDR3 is CASSVPGLVYEQYF. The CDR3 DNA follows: TGTGCCAGCAGTGTGCCGGGACTAGTGTACGAGCAGTACTTC.

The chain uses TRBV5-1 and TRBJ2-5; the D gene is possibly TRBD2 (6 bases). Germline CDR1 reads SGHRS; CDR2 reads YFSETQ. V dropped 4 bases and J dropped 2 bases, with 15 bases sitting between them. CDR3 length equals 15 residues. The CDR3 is CASSKGLGEQETQYF. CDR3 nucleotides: TGCGCCAGCAGCAAGGGACTTGGAGAACAAGAGACCCAGTACTTC.

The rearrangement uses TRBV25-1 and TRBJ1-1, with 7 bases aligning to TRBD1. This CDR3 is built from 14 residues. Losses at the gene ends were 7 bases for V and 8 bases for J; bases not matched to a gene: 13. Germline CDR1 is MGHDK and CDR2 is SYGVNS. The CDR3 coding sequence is TGTGCCAGCACCCTCCGGGACAGCGATACCGAAGCTTTCTTT. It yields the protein CASTLRDSDTEAFF. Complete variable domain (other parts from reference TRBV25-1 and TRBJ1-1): EADIYQTPRYLVIGTGKKITLECSQTMGHDKMYWYQQDPGMELHLIHYSYGVNSTEKGDLSSESTVSRIRTEHFPLTLESARPSHTSQYLCASTLRDSDTEAFFGQGTRLTVV.

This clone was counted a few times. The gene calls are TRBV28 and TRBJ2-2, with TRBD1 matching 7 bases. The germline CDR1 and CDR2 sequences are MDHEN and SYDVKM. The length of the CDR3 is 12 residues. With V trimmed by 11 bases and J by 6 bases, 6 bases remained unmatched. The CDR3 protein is CAHTGVPGELFF. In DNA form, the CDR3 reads TGTGCCCATACAGGGGTTCCCGGGGAGCTGTTTTTT. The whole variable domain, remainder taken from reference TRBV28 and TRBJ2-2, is DVKVTQSSRYLVKRTGEKVFLECVQDMDHENMFWYRQDPGLGLRLIYFSYDVKMKEKGDIPEGYSVSREKKERFSLILESASTNQTSMYLCAHTGVPGELFFGEGSRLTVL.

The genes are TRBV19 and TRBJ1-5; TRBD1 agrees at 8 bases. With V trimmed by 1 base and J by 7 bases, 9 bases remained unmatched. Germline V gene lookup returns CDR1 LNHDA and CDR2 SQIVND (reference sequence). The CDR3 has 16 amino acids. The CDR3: CASSIVGRGPGQPQHF. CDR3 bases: TGTGCCAGTAGTATAGTCGGCAGGGGGCCCGGACAGCCCCAGCATTTT.

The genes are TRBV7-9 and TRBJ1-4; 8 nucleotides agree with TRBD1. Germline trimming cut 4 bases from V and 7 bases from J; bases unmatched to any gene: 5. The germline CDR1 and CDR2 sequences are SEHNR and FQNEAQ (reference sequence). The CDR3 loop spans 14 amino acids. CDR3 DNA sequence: TGTGCCAGCAGCTGGGACAGGCCCCCTGAAAAACTGTTTTTT. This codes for CASSWDRPPEKLFF.

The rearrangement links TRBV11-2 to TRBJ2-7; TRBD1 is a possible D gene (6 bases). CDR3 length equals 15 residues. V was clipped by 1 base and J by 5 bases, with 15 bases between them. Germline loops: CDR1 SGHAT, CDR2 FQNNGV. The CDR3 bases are TGTGCCAGCAGCTTAGCTGGACAGCCAACCCACGAGCAGTACTTC. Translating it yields CASSLAGQPTHEQYF.

The CDR3 nucleotides read TGTGCCTGGAGTGGAGGATACGGAAACTATGGCTACACCTTC. Its protein is CAWSGGYGNYGYTF. This chain links TRBV30 with TRBJ1-2; D is ambiguous. The ends were cut back, 1 base at V and 2 bases at J, with 11 bases in the middle. The CDR3 has 14 residues. Looked up from germline, CDR1 is GTSNPN and CDR2 is SVGIG (reference sequence).

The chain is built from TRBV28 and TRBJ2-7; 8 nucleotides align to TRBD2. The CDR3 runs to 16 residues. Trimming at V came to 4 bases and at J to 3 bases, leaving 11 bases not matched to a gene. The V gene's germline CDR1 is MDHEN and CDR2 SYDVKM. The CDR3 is CASSSPGGGLGYEQYF. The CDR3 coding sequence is TGTGCCAGCAGTTCGCCGGGGGGGGGTTTGGGCTACGAGCAGTACTTC.

The CDR3 nucleotides are TGCAGTGTGACAGGGTCTAACTATGGCTACACCTTC. This encodes CSVTGSNYGYTF. The rearrangement links TRBV29-1 to TRBJ1-2; 7 nucleotides match TRBD1. The CDR3 sequence is 12 residues long. Germline CDR1 SQVTM, CDR2 ANQGSEA.